These T cell receptor beta chains were read from a single sample in a study of T cells after yellow fever vaccination. TCRdb independently ran MiXCR on the 5' RACE reads; one entry per CDR3 protein. This sample yields some 400,000 distinct CDR3 sequences, of which about 6% are seen a single time; 14% to 15% belongs to the top ten. The material was PBMCs, obtained 5 days after the yellow fever booster vaccination. These receptors originate from a man younger than 40 who received the YFV17D yellow fever vaccine. Both conserved end residues are part of each CDR3. The D gene is left open where the match is weak. Clone sizes are given selectively: once, few, many, or a class where the clone is expanded.

J: TRBJ1-2; V: TRBV19; size: many; D: -; DNA: TGTGCCAGTAACCTCCGGGACGGTGAATATCGCTACACCTTC; CDR3: CASNLRDGEYRYTF
J: TRBJ2-1; V: TRBV6-1; size: -; D: TRBD2; DNA: TGTGCCAGCTCACGATCTAGCGGGTTCTCGGTGTCCTACAATGAGCAGTTCTTC; CDR3: CASSRSSGFSVSYNEQFF
J: TRBJ2-7; V: TRBV10-3; size: -; D: TRBD1; DNA: TGTGCCATCAGTGCGAGGACAGGGGGGTTTTACGAGCAGTACTTC; CDR3: CAISARTGGFYEQYF
J: TRBJ1-5; V: TRBV20-1; size: -; D: TRBD1; DNA: TGCAGTGCTACCACAGGGGTAGGTCAGCCCCAGCATTTT; CDR3: CSATTGVGQPQHF
J: TRBJ2-1; V: TRBV29-1; size: few; D: -; DNA: TGCAGCGCCCGGACGGCCTCCTACAATGAGCAGTTCTTC; CDR3: CSARTASYNEQFF
J: TRBJ2-7; V: TRBV12-3/TRBV12-4; size: many; D: -; DNA: TGTGCCAGCAGTCCGAGGGGGGTGAGGGAGCAGTACTTC; CDR3: CASSPRGVREQYF
J: TRBJ2-7; V: TRBV7-2; size: many; D: -; DNA: TGTGCCAGCACCCAGGATGGGGGCCCCTACGAGCAGTACTTC; CDR3: CASTQDGGPYEQYF
J: TRBJ2-7; V: TRBV10-3; size: -; D: -; DNA: TGTGCCATCAGAGCGGGACACTCCTACGAGCAGTACTTC; CDR3: CAIRAGHSYEQYF
J: TRBJ2-5; V: TRBV5-1; size: many; D: TRBD1; DNA: TGCGCCAGCAGCTTGGTAGACAGGGTGCAGACCCAGTACTTC; CDR3: CASSLVDRVQTQYF
J: TRBJ2-3; V: TRBV14; size: few; D: TRBD2; DNA: TGTGCCAGCAGCCAACTAGCGGGAGGGCCGACAGATACGCAGTATTTT; CDR3: CASSQLAGGPTDTQYF
J: TRBJ2-3; V: TRBV7-7; size: many; D: TRBD1; DNA: TGTGCTAGCAGCCAACAGGGGGCCCCCACAGATACGCAGTATTTT; CDR3: CASSQQGAPTDTQYF
J: TRBJ2-4; V: TRBV2; size: many; D: -; DNA: TGTGCCAGCAGTGAAGGGGGTCTCTACATTCAGTACTTC; CDR3: CASSEGGLYIQYF
J: TRBJ1-2; V: TRBV28; size: few; D: TRBD1; DNA: TGTGCCAGCAGTTTAGAAAGCGGACAGGGGGGGAGCTATGGCTACACCTTC; CDR3: CASSLESGQGGSYGYTF
J: TRBJ2-4; V: TRBV2; size: few; D: -; DNA: TGTGCCAGCAGTGGTACAGGGATAAAAAACATTCAGTACTTC; CDR3: CASSGTGIKNIQYF
J: TRBJ2-7; V: TRBV7-2; size: many; D: -; DNA: TGTGCCAGCAGCTTAGACGGAAGCTCCTACGAGCAGTACTTC; CDR3: CASSLDGSSYEQYF
J: TRBJ2-7; V: TRBV10-3; size: many; D: TRBD2; DNA: TGTGCCATCGAGGGAACCGGGACTAGCGGGAGCTTTTACCCCTACGAGCAGTACTTC; CDR3: CAIEGTGTSGSFYPYEQYF
J: TRBJ2-5; V: TRBV28; size: many; D: -; DNA: TGTGCCAGCAACCCAGGGTCGCTAGGTCGGGAGACCCAGTACTTC; CDR3: CASNPGSLGRETQYF
J: TRBJ1-5; V: TRBV20-1; size: many; D: TRBD1; DNA: TGCAGTGCTAGAGATCCCTGGGCAGGGGGGCCCCAGCATTTT; CDR3: CSARDPWAGGPQHF
J: TRBJ1-5; V: TRBV5-1; size: many; D: TRBD1; DNA: TGCGCCAGCAGCCCGGAGGGGGCTTCCAGGGATCAGCCCCAGCATTTT; CDR3: CASSPEGASRDQPQHF
J: TRBJ2-5; V: TRBV9; size: few; D: -; DNA: TGTGCCAGCAGCGTAGCCACGAGAGCGAGACAAGAGACCCAGTACTTC; CDR3: CASSVATRARQETQYF
J: TRBJ2-7; V: TRBV28; size: -; D: TRBD1; DNA: TGTGCCAGCAGGGCGACAGGGGGAACCTACGAGCAGTACTTC; CDR3: CASRATGGTYEQYF
J: TRBJ2-7; V: TRBV28; size: -; D: -; DNA: TGTGCCAGCAGTCGGTCTCCGGACGGGGTGGGGAAGCAGTACTTC; CDR3: CASSRSPDGVGKQYF
J: TRBJ1-2; V: TRBV15; size: few; D: -; DNA: TGTGCCACCAGCAGAAATACGGTCAGGACAGCATCTAACTATGGCTACACCTTC; CDR3: CATSRNTVRTASNYGYTF
J: TRBJ2-1; V: TRBV14; size: -; D: TRBD2; DNA: TGTGCCAGCCAGCAGGGCGGGACTAAATTCTTC; CDR3: CASQQGGTKFF
J: TRBJ2-4; V: TRBV4-3; size: many; D: -; DNA: TGCGCCAGCAGCCAAGATCGAGGGGGCATTCAGTACTTC; CDR3: CASSQDRGGIQYF
J: TRBJ2-7; V: TRBV29-1; size: many; D: -; DNA: TGCAGCGTTGTATCGGCAGGCTCCTACGAGCAGTACTTC; CDR3: CSVVSAGSYEQYF